Each of the 10 T cell receptor beta chains below was sequenced from the same sample in a study of beta chain features in type 1 diabetes. General study points: TCRB CDR3s from Type 1 diabetes patients were moderately but significantly shorter in all four CD4+ subsets.

Sequencing targeted expressed TCRB transcripts, as all isolated RNA had been reverse transcribed. TCRdb keeps only in-frame clones here, not all; method: immunoSEQ multiplex PCR. Of 250,000 to 350,000 clones listed, roughly 15% are singletons. No antigens are known for them. The sample taken for sequencing was naive CD4+ T cells from blood. The receptors were gathered from a man younger than 35 with type 1 diabetes.

This clone was counted only a few times. The rearrangement links TRBV4-3 to TRBJ2-6; unclear D gene. Germline-derived CDR1 and CDR2 are LGHNA and YSLEER. V lost 0 bases to trimming and J lost 2 bases, with 5 bases between them. The CDR3 is 15 amino acids. The CDR3 is CASSQEQAGANVLTF. The CDR3 bases are TGCGCCAGCAGCCAAGAGCAGGCTGGGGCCAACGTCCTGACTTTC.

This clone came up a few times. The CDR3 DNA is TGTGCCAGCAGGGCGACTAGCGGGAGGTTCGATGAGCAGTTCTTC. Protein: CASRATSGRFDEQFF. The J gene is TRBJ2-1, the V gene TRBV6-5, with 13 bases identical to TRBD2. The CDR3 is 15 residues long. V gave up 6 bases and J gave up 8 bases; unmatched junction bases: 7. CDR1 and CDR2 from the germline V gene are MNHEY and SVGAGI.

V is TRBV28 and J is TRBJ1-4, with a possible D match to TRBD1 (5 bases). Trimming left V 5 bases short and J 7 bases short, with 11 bases between. This CDR3 region has 13 residues. Germline loops: CDR1 MDHEN, CDR2 SYDVKM. CDR3 in amino acids: CASSDSKGEKLFF. Written as DNA, the CDR3 is TGTGCCAGCAGTGACAGTAAAGGTGAAAAACTGTTTTTT.

In its sample, this clone was seen a few times. The genes are TRBV30 and TRBJ2-5; TRBD2 agrees at 9 bases. The CDR3 has 14 amino acids. Germline assignment: CDR1 GTSNPN and CDR2 SVGIG (reference sequence). J was trimmed by 5 bases and V by 4 bases; bases with no gene match: 8. CDR3 coding DNA: TGTGCCTGGAATAGAGGACTAGCGTCGGAGACCCAGTACTTC. Encoded protein: CAWNRGLASETQYF.

CDR3 protein: CASSYSPYRISTEAFF. For the CDR3, the DNA is TGTGCCAGCAGTTACTCGCCCTACAGGATTTCGACTGAAGCTTTCTTT. The chain employs TRBV6-6 and TRBJ1-1, with a possible D match to TRBD1 (5 bases). The V and J ends lost 0 bases and 5 bases respectively, with 16 bases between them. Germline V gene lookup returns CDR1 MNHNY and CDR2 SVGAGI (reference sequence). The CDR3 consists of 16 residues.

The sample holds a few counts of this clone. V is TRBV15 and J is TRBJ1-4, with 7 bases identical to TRBD1. Germline V gene sequence: CDR1 LNHNV, CDR2 YYDKDF (reference sequence). Losses at the gene ends were 5 bases for V and 4 bases for J; bases not matched to a gene: 7. The CDR3 has 15 residues. CDR3 sequence (DNA): TGTGCCACCAGCCTTCAACGGGACAGTAATGAAAAACTGTTTTTT. Protein sequence: CATSLQRDSNEKLFF.

V usage is TRBV29-1 and J usage is TRBJ1-1; D gene ambiguous. The V end was cut by 4 bases, the J end by 2 bases, with 14 bases between. Germline V gene lookup returns CDR1 SQVTM and CDR2 ANQGSEA. The length of the CDR3 is 14 residues. In DNA form, the CDR3 reads TGCAGCGTTGGGGTAGTCGGGAAAAACACTGAAGCTTTCTTT. Its protein product is CSVGVVGKNTEAFF.

In this sample, this clone turned up a few times. The V call is TRBV4-3, the J call TRBJ2-3; TRBD2 matches at 9 bases. V dropped 4 bases and J dropped 6; count of bases not matched to a gene: 17. Per germline, CDR1 LGHNA and CDR2 YSLEER. The CDR3 has 18 amino acids. CDR3 bases: TGCGCCAGCAGCCCTACACGACTTAGCGGGGGAGGAGGGGATACGCAGTATTTT. Its protein is CASSPTRLSGGGGDTQYF.

This clone occurred a few times. The rearrangement links TRBV5-1 to TRBJ2-1; 8 bases agree with TRBD2. Trimming at V came to 6 bases and at J to 8 bases, leaving 13 bases not matched to a gene. The germline V gene encodes CDR1 SGHRS and CDR2 YFSETQ. This CDR3 has 15 residues. This chain's CDR3 is CASNLGAAGGHEQFF. In DNA, the CDR3 is TGCGCCAGCAACCTCGGGGCCGCGGGAGGTCATGAGCAGTTCTTC. The variable domain in full, completed from reference TRBV5-1 and TRBJ2-1, reads KAGVTQTPRYLIKTRGQQVTLSCSPISGHRSVSWYQQTPGQGLQFLFEYFSETQRNKGNFPGRFSGRQFSNSRSEMNVSTLELGDSALYLCASNLGAAGGHEQFFGPGTRLTVL.

The CDR3 sequence: CASSASYQPQHF. In DNA, the CDR3 is TGTGCCAGCAGCGCAAGCTATCAGCCCCAGCATTTT. The chain links TRBV7-9 to TRBJ1-5, with no clear D. In germline, CDR1 is SEHNR, CDR2 FQNEAQ (reference sequence). Deletions cut 5 bases from V and 5 bases from J, with 7 bases between. The CDR3 is made up of 12 amino acids. The whole variable domain, remainder taken from reference TRBV7-9 and TRBJ1-5, is DTGVSQNPRHKITKRGQNVTFRCDPISEHNRLYWYRQTLGQGPEFLTYFQNEAQLEKSRLLSDRFSAERPKGSFSTLEIQRTEQGDSAMYLCASSASYQPQHFGDGTRLSIL.